The present TCR beta chain was sequenced within a study of PD-1 blockade in classical Hodgkin lymphoma. Overall study results and limits: By C4D1, diversity of CD4+ TCRs had risen significantly, whereas that of CD8+ TCRs had not.

All patients experienced relapse after autologous stem cell transplantation, and brentuximab vedotin exposure was variable. Classifying best responses yielded complete response, partial response or progressive disease. Comment on this clone: Its antigen is unidentified.

The CDR3 has 11 residues. Looked up from germline, CDR1 is SEHNR and CDR2 is FQNEAQ (reference sequence). V was trimmed by 1 base and J by 12 bases, leaving 10 bases between them. The repertoire was sequenced with immunoSEQ multiplex PCR; TCRdb's copy has only in-frame clones and lacks some. The sample contains tens of thousands of clones, over 60% of which appear only once. This sample comprised peripheral blood mononuclear cells (PBMCs), obtained at baseline. The chain joins TRBV7-9 to TRBJ2-7; the D is unclear. The sequence came from a human donor with classical Hodgkin lymphoma. In DNA form, the CDR3 reads TGTGCCAGCAGCTTAGTGGGAATTACGTACTTC. Translating gives CASSLVGITYF.